The clone carrying this T cell receptor beta chain is medium-sized within its sample. The data were taken from a study of HIV-infected patients and healthy controls. No cell fractionation was done, so the repertoire covers all unsorted peripheral blood T cells. Alpha and beta constant-region primers primed reverse transcription of 400 to 650 ng RNA. Alpha and beta chain libraries were made separately by chain-specific third strand synthesis with multiplexing indices. TCRdb itself ran the 5' RACE reads through MiXCR, one entry per CDR3 protein. The data hold several thousand distinct CDR3 sequences, with about 20% observed a single time. Trimming took 2 bases from V and 9 from J, leaving 8 bases between them. The CDR3 spans 11 residues. Germline V gene sequence: CDR1 SGHDT, CDR2 YYEEEE.

This chain joins TRBV5-6 and TRBJ2-5; D gene unclear. Sequenced material: blood, taken before antiretroviral therapy. This TCR came from an adult with HIV infection. The CDR3 nucleotides are TGTGCCAGCAGCTTAGGCGGAGCCCAGTACTTC. Protein: CASSLGGAQYF.